This T cell receptor (beta chain) is drawn from a study of cytomegalovirus exposure and HLA in healthy donors. Study findings and constraints: Sequencing depth roughly uniform across donors was assumed in presence/absence analyses. The only immune exposure information that was available was CMV serostatus.

This clone was detected a few times. Its specificity is not known. PCR primers comprised 60 Vbeta and 13 Jbeta primers. TCRdb's table, derived via immunoSEQ multiplex PCR, lists solely in-frame clones and lacks some. Found here are roughly 200,000 clones, around 88% of them singletons; the top ten hold around 0.31%. This clonotype was obtained from a woman between 25 and 40 years old in good health and CMV-seronegative. Sequencing input: PBMCs.

The CDR3 sequence is CASSPRGGVTGELFF. CDR3 DNA: TGTGCCAGCAGTCCCCGGGGGGGAGTCACCGGGGAGCTGTTTTTT. The chain recombines TRBV7-3 with TRBJ2-2, with 8 bases lining up with TRBD2. The CDR3 sequence is 15 residues long. V was clipped by 6 bases and J by 4 bases; unmatched bases: 7. Germline V gene sequence: CDR1 SGHTA, CDR2 FQGTGA.